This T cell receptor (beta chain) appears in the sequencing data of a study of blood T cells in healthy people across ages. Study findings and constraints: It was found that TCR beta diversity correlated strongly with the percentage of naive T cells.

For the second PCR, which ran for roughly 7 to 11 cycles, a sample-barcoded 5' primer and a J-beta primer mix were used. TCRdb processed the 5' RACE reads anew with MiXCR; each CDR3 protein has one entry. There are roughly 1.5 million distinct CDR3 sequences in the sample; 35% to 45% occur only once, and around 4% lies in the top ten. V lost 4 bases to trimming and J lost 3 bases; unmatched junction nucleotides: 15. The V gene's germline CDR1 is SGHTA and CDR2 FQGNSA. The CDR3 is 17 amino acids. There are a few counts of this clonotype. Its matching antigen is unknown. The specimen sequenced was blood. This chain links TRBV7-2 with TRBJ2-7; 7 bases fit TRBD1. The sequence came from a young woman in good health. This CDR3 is CASSSWDSLHLIYEQYF. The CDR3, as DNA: TGTGCCAGCAGCTCTTGGGACAGTCTTCATTTGATCTACGAGCAGTACTTC.